Each of the 14 T cell receptor beta chains below was sequenced from the same sample in a study of beta chain features in type 1 diabetes. The whole isolated RNA underwent reverse transcription, so sequencing captured expressed TCRB transcripts. Profiling relied on immunoSEQ multiplex PCR, and the TCRdb table lists in-frame clones only, not all of them. This table has about 410,000 clones, approximately 15% appearing once. The sample was naive CD4+ T cells from blood. These receptor sequences come from a man under 40 in good health.

This clone has more than one count but fewer than ten. The chain recombines TRBV14 with TRBJ2-1; D gene uncertain. The germline V and J ends were trimmed by 4 bases and 0 bases, with 7 bases remaining between them. CDR1 SGHDN and CDR2 FVKESK come from the germline V gene. There are 14 residues in the CDR3. CDR3 coding DNA: TGTGCCAGCAGCCCATGGAGCTCCTACAATGAGCAGTTCTTC. This gives the protein CASSPWSSYNEQFF.

This clone was observed a few times. The rearrangement links TRBV29-1 to TRBJ1-1, with no clear D. The ends were cut back, 7 bases at V and 11 bases at J, with 11 bases in the middle. This CDR3 has 9 amino acids. Germline loops: CDR1 SQVTM, CDR2 ANQGSEA. The DNA of the CDR3 is TGCAGCGATGATGGGAAGGCTTTCTTT. Residues: CSDDGKAFF.

The chain links TRBV2 to TRBJ1-2; D not certain. Germline CDR1 and CDR2: SNHLY and FYNNEI. This CDR3 has 14 amino acids. Trimming took 3 bases from V and 2 from J, leaving 10 bases between them. CDR3 region: CASSERTLNYGYTF. CDR3 in DNA: TGTGCCAGCAGTGAGAGGACTCTGAACTATGGCTACACCTTC.

There are a few counts of this clone. V gene TRBV11-3 combines with J gene TRBJ1-1; 7 nucleotides line up with TRBD1. From germline, CDR1 is SGHNT and CDR2 YENEEA. Trimming took 4 bases from V and 3 from J; bases not matched to a gene: 8. The CDR3 extends over 15 amino acids. The CDR3: CASSSSGGGHTEAFF. The CDR3 nucleotides read TGTGCCAGCAGCTCATCAGGGGGGGGGCACACTGAAGCTTTCTTT.

This clone was counted many times. This sequence joins TRBV10-3 and TRBJ2-1; the match to TRBD2 covers 10 bases. The CDR3 has 15 residues. Germline CDR1 is ENHRY and CDR2 is SYGVKD. The J segment lost 5 bases and the V segment lost 2 bases, leaving 3 bases of the junction unmatched. Here the CDR3 DNA reads TGTGCCATCAGTGAGCCTAGCGGGAGTCACAATGAGCAGTTCTTC. The encoded protein is CAISEPSGSHNEQFF.

V gene TRBV5-1 combines with J gene TRBJ2-5; D might be TRBD1 or TRBD2, each matching 5 bases. The length of the CDR3 is 14 residues. The germline V and J ends were trimmed by 4 bases and 4 bases, with 14 bases remaining between them. Germline loops: CDR1 SGHRS, CDR2 YFSETQ. CDR3 sequence (DNA): TGCGCCAGCAGCGCCGGGACCGACTCAGAGACCCAGTACTTC. Its protein is CASSAGTDSETQYF. The whole variable domain, remainder taken from reference TRBV5-1 and TRBJ2-5, is KAGVTQTPRYLIKTRGQQVTLSCSPISGHRSVSWYQQTPGQGLQFLFEYFSETQRNKGNFPGRFSGRQFSNSRSEMNVSTLELGDSALYLCASSAGTDSETQYFGPGTRLLVL.

This clone appeared a few times. J is TRBJ2-1 and V is TRBV18, with a tentative D call TRBD2 (6 bases). CDR3 size: 14 residues. The germline V gene encodes CDR1 KGHSH and CDR2 LQKENI. Trimming took off 5 bases at V and 6 bases at J, with 14 bases between the two ends. The CDR3: CASSERRATNEQFF. Written as DNA, the CDR3 is TGTGCCAGCTCAGAAAGGAGGGCAACCAATGAGCAGTTCTTC.

The chain uses TRBV7-2 and TRBJ2-1; TRBD2 aligns across 9 bases. The J segment lost 4 bases and the V segment lost 0 bases, leaving 4 bases of the junction unmatched. CDR1 and CDR2 from the germline V gene are SGHTA and FQGNSA. This CDR3 has 16 residues. The CDR3 loop is CASSLAGSGGYNEQFF. The DNA of the CDR3 is TGTGCCAGCAGCTTAGCGGGTAGCGGGGGTTACAATGAGCAGTTCTTC.

This clone was recorded a few times. In nucleotides, the CDR3 is TGCAGTGCTCAACTCATCGATACGCAGTATTTT. Protein sequence: CSAQLIDTQYF. The chain carries TRBV20-1 and TRBJ2-3; no clear D. This CDR3 contains 11 residues. Germline lookup yields CDR1 DFQATT and CDR2 SNEGSKA (reference sequence). V lost 5 bases, J lost 6 bases, and 9 bases lay in between.

The sample holds a few counts of this clone. The chain employs TRBV25-1 and TRBJ1-5; D unclear. The V gene's germline CDR1 is MGHDK and CDR2 SYGVNS. The V and J ends lost 1 base and 9 bases respectively, with 13 bases between them. The CDR3 runs to 14 residues. Written as DNA, the CDR3 is TGTGCCAGCAGTGAATTGGAGACTTACGCGCCCCAGCATTTT. Encoded protein: CASSELETYAPQHF.

This chain uses TRBV7-2 with TRBJ2-3; 12 nucleotides agree with TRBD2. Looked up from germline, CDR1 is SGHTA and CDR2 is FQGNSA. V gave up 3 bases and J gave up 4 bases; unmatched junction bases: 5. This CDR3 is built from 16 residues. The CDR3 here is CASSFRLAGVSDTQYF. The CDR3 nucleotides are TGTGCCAGCAGCTTCAGACTAGCGGGAGTGTCAGATACGCAGTATTTT.

The CDR3 spells CASSPPRRALTGELFF. In nucleotides, the CDR3 is TGTGCCAGCTCACCTCCGAGGCGTGCACTCACCGGGGAGCTGTTTTTT. The V and J genes are TRBV18 and TRBJ2-2; D ambiguous. The germline V and J ends were trimmed by 3 bases and 4 bases, with 15 bases remaining between them. The CDR3 sequence is 16 residues long. Germline assignment: CDR1 KGHSH and CDR2 LQKENI.

This clone was detected many times. This chain connects TRBV30 to TRBJ2-4, with D unclear. In germline, CDR1 is GTSNPN, CDR2 SVGIG (reference sequence). The CDR3 is 13 amino acids. Between the trimmed V and J ends, which lost 0 bases and 13 bases, there was a span of 16 bases. The CDR3, as DNA: TGTGCCTGGAGTGTACGGATCTCCGCGGACCAGTACTTC. This encodes CAWSVRISADQYF.

Notes on this clone: Other DNA sequences within the sample encode an identical CDR3. The chain links TRBV5-4 to TRBJ1-1; D is perhaps TRBD1 (5 bases). The CDR3 is made up of 13 amino acids. Trimming cost V 4 bases and J 4 bases, with 11 bases left between them. Germline CDR1 reads SGHNT; CDR2 reads YYREEE (reference sequence). The CDR3 region has the DNA TGTGCCAGCAGCCTTCAGGGAGGCACTGAAGCTTTCTTT. Translated, it gives CASSLQGGTEAFF.